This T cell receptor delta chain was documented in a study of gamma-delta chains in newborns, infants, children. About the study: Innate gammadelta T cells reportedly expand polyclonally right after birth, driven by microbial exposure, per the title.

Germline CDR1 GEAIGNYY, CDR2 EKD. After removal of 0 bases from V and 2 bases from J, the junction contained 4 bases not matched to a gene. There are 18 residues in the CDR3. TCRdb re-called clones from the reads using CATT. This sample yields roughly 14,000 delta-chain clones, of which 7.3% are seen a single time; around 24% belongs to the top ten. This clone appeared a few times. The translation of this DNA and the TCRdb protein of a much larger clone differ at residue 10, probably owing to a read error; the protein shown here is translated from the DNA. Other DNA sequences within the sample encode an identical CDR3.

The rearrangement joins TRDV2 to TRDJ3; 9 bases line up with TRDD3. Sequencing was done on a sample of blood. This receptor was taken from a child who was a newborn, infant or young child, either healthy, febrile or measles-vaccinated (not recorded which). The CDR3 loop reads CACDTGGYYTWDTRQMFF. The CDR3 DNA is TGTGCCTGTGACACCGGGGGATACTACACCTGGGACACCCGACAGATGTTTTTC.